This TCR beta chain was sequenced during a study of vaccination and CD4 T cells after COVID-19 (dated by TCRdb to 2021 to 2024). Looking at the study overall: Every convalescent patient had a positive nasal swab PCR test for SARS-CoV-2, with mild disease in several patients and severe disease in one. Overlapping spike peptide pools from SARS-CoV-2 and from the common cold coronaviruses HCoV-NL63, HCoV-OC43 and HCoV-229E were used as culture stimuli. The spike-specific CD4+ TCR repertoire was compared before and after mRNA vaccination in nine to ten COVID-19 convalescent patients and a handful of infection-naive healthy vaccine recipients. Participants received two doses of either the Pfizer-BioNTech BNT162b2 vaccine (n=8) or the Moderna mRNA-1273 vaccine (n=2). Post-COVID blood samples were collected from convalescent patients a median of about 92 days after diagnosis, with a range of about 35 to 170 days. Post-vaccine blood samples were taken a median of 72 days after the second vaccine dose, with a range of roughly 13 to 250 days. In the convalescent cohort there were six males and four females, among whom were two Hispanic individuals, seven Caucasians, two Asians and one multiracial person. As controls, cultures received a CEFX viral epitope pool (the positive control), an HIV-1 Nef peptide pool (the negative control), or no peptide at all. The investigation overall reported the following: Nearly all vaccine-specific clones in convalescent patients (304 of 307) were mono-reactive for SARS-CoV-2 spike rather than cross-reactive with common cold coronaviruses. In convalescent patients, a median around 90% of post-vaccine SARS-CoV-2-reactive clones were detected only after vaccination, and vaccine-specific priming was suggested by this finding. The median count of SARS-CoV-2-reactive clonotypes went up from 20 to 25 after infection to about 40 after vaccination, although the change was not significant. The number of convalescent patients in the study was relatively small, and the study did not examine early timepoints following natural infection.

CDR3 length: 14 amino acids, cysteine to phenylalanine. The DNA shown is the 42-base CDR3, in frame from base 1. Per the germline V gene (reference sequence), DFQATT is the CDR1 and SNEGSKA is the CDR2. In the case of this clonotype: Its recognized antigen is unknown. Base qualities are not at hand, and no much larger clone is one base apart.

Preparation of the library involved PCR. At the Johns Hopkins FTIC core, DNA from the cultured CD4+ T cells underwent TCR sequencing with the Oncomine TCR Beta short-read assay. The QIAamp micro DNA kit was used to extract genomic DNA from the cultured CD4+ T cells. Oncomine TCR Beta libraries from cultured CD4+ T cells were pooled with unique dual indexes and sequenced on an Illumina iSeq 100. As for the authors' bioinformatics: Non-productive sequences were removed, and CDR3s that did not start with C, did not end with F or W, or were shorter than 7 amino acids were discarded. Antigen-specific clonotypes were identified using the MANAFEST web application through comparison of peptide-stimulated wells with reference and other culture wells. Positive clones required FDR below 0.05, an odds ratio above 5, and productive frequency above 0.1% in at least two of three replicate wells. A clonotype was classed as cross-reactive if the clonotype showed significant expansion both in SARS-CoV-2 spike wells and in at least one common cold coronavirus spike condition. Similarity between CDR3 sequences was evaluated in R version 3.6.1 using Levenshtein distances (stringdist) and unrooted phylogenetic trees (ape). Starting from the raw public reads, TCRdb applied fastp trimming at Q25, assembled clones with MiXCR and retained in-frame beta chains. Merged by CDR3 protein, the rows form single entries marked with the most common genes and DNA. The V and J calls, along with clone size, are taken from TCRdb and not from the paper's own processing. The sample table lists over 11,000 distinct CDR3 sequences, roughly 30% of them with a count of one. The ten largest clonotypes hold approximately 10% of the sample.

What the treatment or condition label conveys for this sample: roughly 10-day PBMC culture with coronavirus spike peptide pools or control peptides (ViraFEST assay). The ViraFEST assay, used in the study, expanded antigen-specific T cells with peptide pools and then identified the expanded clonotypes through TCR sequencing. The convalescent patients' positive SARS-CoV-2 PCR tests fell between March and December 2020, which was before the Alpha, Beta and Delta variants emerged in the United States. PBMCs were cultured at approximately 2.1 million per well in IMDM supplemented with approximately 5.4% human AB serum and around 10 IU/ml IL-2, with about 10 ug/ml peptide pools added. On days 3 and 7, half of the culture medium was replaced with fresh IL-2-containing medium. After 10 to 11 days of culture, CD4+ T cells were isolated by negative selection using the EasySep CD4+ T cell isolation kit. Ficoll-Paque Plus gradient centrifugation was used to isolate PBMCs from whole blood, and the isolated PBMCs were then either used fresh or cryopreserved at -140C. In general, triplicate wells were set up for every culture condition.

This sequence was found in a human donor who had recovered from COVID-19. The sequences come from CD4+ T cells from blood, cultured in vitro, collected after SARS-CoV-2 vaccination. The chain is made from TRBV20-1 and TRBJ2-3, and perhaps TRBD2 as D gene, on 7 matching bases. The CDR3 is CRGGGRATGDTQYF. The DNA is as follows: TGCAGGGGAGGGGGGAGGGCCACCGGAGATACGCAGTATTTT.